Listed below are T cell receptor beta chains from one sample, sequenced in a study of T cell responses to AZD1222 COVID-19 vaccine. Generated by immunoSEQ multiplex PCR, the TCRdb table keeps only in-frame clones and is missing some. The sample yields 60,000 to 100,000 clones, approximately 86% seen once. Sequencing used peripheral blood, obtained on day 0 of AZD1222 vaccination. These TCRs come from an adult in good health. Each CDR3 is given with its conserved first and last residue. The order of the fields is clone size, V gene, CDR3 protein. Only part of the rows carry a size: once, few, many, or a class if the clone is expanded.

- TRBV7-2 CASSSPPRHYEQYF
many TRBV6-4 CASSDGRDTDTQYF
- TRBV4-1 CASSQEYREAEAFF
few TRBV7-8 CASSSRQGPTDTQYF
- TRBV6-6 CASRLGQVRYEQYF
- TRBV12-5 CASGRLGGETQYF
- TRBV21-1 CASSSRKPRVLGTEAFF
- TRBV12-3/TRBV12-4 CASSQGIDSPLHF
- TRBV14 CASSLQRSNYGYTF
- TRBV7-2 CASSFGFGTGESEKLFF
once TRBV30 CAWIRALRAFF
- TRBV6-5 CASSYSQGSYNEQFF
- TRBV10-3 CAIKSQGGGETQYF
- TRBV27 CASSLAGYNEQFF
- TRBV28 CASSLDGTGNTIYF
few TRBV27 CASSPLGGGHFTDTQYF
- TRBV28 CASSLDRSGANVLTF
- TRBV18 CASSQGHSGNTIYF
- TRBV4-3 CASSPVDSPLYGYTF
- TRBV7-9 CASSSEQTVNTEAFF
- TRBV10-3 CAISEGVDYQPQHF
- TRBV7-9 CAGYPGNTGELFF
- TRBV6-4 CASSAGRNEKLFF
- TRBV5-1 CASSSTRGRGSYEQYF
- TRBV27 CASSIAGRYEQYF
few TRBV11-2 CASSLGGGQPQHF
few TRBV7-2 CASSLDSGRAGELFF
- TRBV6-5 CASSPWTHGGQPQHF
- TRBV11-2 CASSLGGLAGDEQFF
once TRBV6-5 CASSSQVEHQPQHF
- TRBV28 CASSQTSNSGSRGQFF